The 13 T cell receptor beta chains reported below all come from one sample, sequenced in a study of blood T cell repertoires in COVID-19. Profiling relied on immunoSEQ multiplex PCR, and the TCRdb table lists in-frame clones only, not all of them. This table holds more than 200,000 clones, around 86% found once. Sequences were obtained from peripheral blood. The receptors shown here come from an elderly man with acute or convalescent COVID-19.

The CDR3 DNA is TGTGCCAGTAGTATAGGGACTAGGAACACCGGGGAGCTGTTTTTT. It codes for CASSIGTRNTGELFF. The chain combines TRBV19 with TRBJ2-2; 7 nucleotides line up with TRBD2. The CDR3 consists of 15 residues. V was clipped by 1 base and J by 1 base; unmatched bases: 0. CDR1 LNHDA and CDR2 SQIVND come from the germline V gene (reference sequence).

V is TRBV10-3 and J is TRBJ2-7; D perhaps matches TRBD1 (6 bases). Germline V gene sequence: CDR1 ENHRY, CDR2 SYGVKD. This CDR3 region has 14 residues. V lost 4 bases, J lost 2 bases, and 12 bases lay in between. This chain's CDR3 is CAISGRDKPYEQYV. The CDR3, as DNA: TGTGCCATCAGTGGTCGGGACAAACCCTACGAGCAGTACGTC.

This clone has just one count. The J gene is TRBJ1-5, the V gene TRBV4-2; TRBD1 agrees at 8 bases. V lost 3 bases to trimming and J lost 6 bases; unmatched junction nucleotides: 10. The CDR3 has 16 residues. Looked up from germline, CDR1 is LGHNA and CDR2 is YNFKEQ. This CDR3 reads CASSHQDGQGGQPQHF. CDR3 sequence (DNA): TGTGCCAGCAGCCATCAAGACGGACAGGGTGGTCAGCCCCAGCATTTT.

J is TRBJ1-2 and V is TRBV3-1 (or the pseudogene TRBV3-2); 9 bases align to TRBD1. The CDR3 consists of 14 residues. With 3 bases clipped from V and 6 bases from J, the junction kept 5 bases outside the gene matches. Germline-derived CDR1 and CDR2 are LGHDT and YNNKEL (reference sequence). The CDR3 coding sequence is TGTGCCAGCAGCCAGGTCGGGACAGGGAATGGCTACACCTTC. Translation gives CASSQVGTGNGYTF.

The chain combines TRBV19 with TRBJ2-1, with 10 nucleotides matching TRBD2. J lost 8 bases, V lost 3 bases, and 13 bases had no gene match. The CDR3 runs to 17 residues. Germline values: CDR1 LNHDA, CDR2 SQIVND (reference sequence). CDR3 in amino acids: CASSILSSGRARDEQFF. The CDR3 coding sequence is TGTGCCAGTAGTATTCTTTCCAGCGGGAGGGCCAGGGATGAGCAGTTCTTC.

This chain connects TRBV4-3 to TRBJ1-2; 7 bases agree with TRBD1. The CDR3 has 18 amino acids. The germline gives CDR1 LGHNA, CDR2 YSLEER. V shed 3 bases, J shed 0 bases, and the junction held 13 bases outside the gene matches. CDR3 loop: CASSQDTTGTASNYGYTF. The CDR3 DNA is TGCGCCAGCAGCCAGGATACAACCGGGACAGCGTCTAACTATGGCTACACCTTC.

The gene calls are TRBV25-1 and TRBJ2-1; 13 positions agree with TRBD2. Trimming cost V 10 bases and J 9 bases; bases outside gene matches: 6. The CDR3 length is 13 residues. Germline CDR1 reads MGHDK; CDR2 reads SYGVNS. For the CDR3, the DNA is TGTGCCACCGGACTAGCGGGAGTCAGTGAGCAGTTCTTC. It is translated as CATGLAGVSEQFF.

This clone was seen at least ten times. The chain has TRBV24-1 and TRBJ2-1, with D possibly TRBD2 on 5 matching bases. The V end lost 8 bases, the J end lost 2 bases, and 12 bases lay between the germline ends. CDR1 KGHDR and CDR2 SFDVKD come from the germline V gene. This CDR3 spans 14 amino acids. The CDR3 DNA is TGTGCCACCAATAAGACTAAGGCCTACAATGAGCAGTTCTTC. Its translation: CATNKTKAYNEQFF.

This clone occurred once. CDR3 region: CASSQSLAVDSEQFF. CDR3 nucleotide sequence: TGCGCCAGCAGCCAATCCCTAGCGGTTGATAGTGAGCAGTTCTTC. The chain recombines TRBV4-1 with TRBJ2-1; 7 nucleotides agree with TRBD2. The CDR3 is made up of 15 amino acids. V gave up 2 bases and J gave up 9 bases; unmatched junction bases: 10. Germline V gene data show CDR1 as MGHRA and CDR2 as YSYEKL.

Of note for this clone: Other DNA sequences in the sample encode the same CDR3. This rearrangement joins TRBV19 to TRBJ1-5, with a possible D match to TRBD1 (5 bases). The V end was cut by 3 bases, the J end by 4 bases, with 10 bases between. The CDR3 consists of 14 residues. In germline, CDR1 is LNHDA, CDR2 SQIVND (reference sequence). CDR3 in DNA: TGTGCCAGTAGTATGGGGCCTCTGAATCAGCCCCAGCATTTT. It is translated as CASSMGPLNQPQHF.

J is TRBJ2-5 and V is TRBV6-5, with a tentative D call TRBD1 (5 bases). This CDR3 is built from 13 residues. The ends were cut back, 8 bases at V and 1 base at J, with 11 bases in the middle. Germline V gene sequence: CDR1 MNHEY, CDR2 SVGAGI. The CDR3 DNA follows: TGTGCCAGCCTGACAGTGCTCCAAGAGACCCAGTACTTC. Protein product: CASLTVLQETQYF.

The V call is TRBV7-2, the J call TRBJ1-1, with 7 bases lining up with TRBD1. With V trimmed by 5 bases and J by 4 bases, 10 bases remained unmatched. CDR1 SGHTA and CDR2 FQGNSA come from the germline V gene. There are 15 residues in the CDR3. The CDR3 nucleotides are TGTGCCAGCAGCCCCCTGGCAGGGGGGACCACTGAAGCTTTCTTT. Amino acids: CASSPLAGGTTEAFF. Looking up the rest from reference TRBV7-2 and TRBJ1-1 gives the full variable domain: GAGVSQSPSNKVTEKGKDVELRCDPISGHTALYWYRQSLGQGLEFLIYFQGNSAPDKSGLPSDRFSAERTGGSVSTLTIQRTQQEDSAVYLCASSPLAGGTTEAFFGQGTRLTVV.

The J gene is TRBJ2-7, the V gene TRBV19; 10 nucleotides match TRBD2. Looked up from germline, CDR1 is LNHDA and CDR2 is SQIVND (reference sequence). With V trimmed by 3 bases and J by 6 bases, 11 bases remained unmatched. The CDR3 has 16 amino acids. The DNA of the CDR3 is TGTGCCAGTAGTATGTCCGGAGCGGGAGGGTTAGGCGAGCAGTACTTC. Protein: CASSMSGAGGLGEQYF.